The source of this T cell receptor beta chain is a study of OX40 agonist ivuxolimab in advanced cancers. Study at large: Administration of intravenous ivuxolimab to patients occurred every 2 weeks at 0.01 to 10 mg/kg.

Patients were ineligible given autoimmune disease history or systemic immunosuppression. Profiled with immunoSEQ multiplex PCR; TCRdb holds only in-frame clones, not every one. This repertoire shows 53,000 or so clones, over 75% found once; its top ten account for around 2%. The source of this sequence is an adult with an advanced solid tumor such as melanoma, head and neck, liver or kidney cancer. The sequences come from CD4+ or CD8+ T cells sorted from blood, collected in a trial of the OX40 agonist ivuxolimab.

As DNA, the CDR3 is TGTGCCAGCAGCTTAGGCTTAGCTGGCCACAATGAGCAGTTCTTC. Amino acid sequence: CASSLGLAGHNEQFF. The V gene is TRBV11-2, the J gene TRBJ2-1; D is uncertain. Trimming took off 1 base at V and 5 bases at J, with 12 bases between the two ends. This CDR3 spans 15 amino acids. Per the germline V gene, CDR1 is SGHAT and CDR2 is FQNNGV.